This T cell receptor (beta chain) is drawn from a study of CD8 T cells in Susac syndrome. V shed 1 base and J shed 5 bases, with 12 bases lying between them. Germline assignment: CDR1 MGHDK and CDR2 SYGVNS. The CDR3 is 14 residues long. RNA totalling about 0.5 to 1 ug underwent reverse transcription with random hexamers. TCRdb processed the immunoSEQ multiplex PCR reads anew with MiXCR; each CDR3 protein has one entry. This sample yields about 53,000 distinct CDR3 sequences, of which 95% are seen a single time; less than 0.9% belongs to the top ten. The rearrangement uses TRBV25-1 and TRBJ2-7; D not certain. The specimen sequenced was CD8+ T cells from PBMCs. The clonotype originates from a human donor with Susac syndrome. The CDR3 DNA is TGTGCCAGCAGTGAATTAGGGTGGAGCGACGAGCAGTACTTC. This translates into CASSELGWSDEQYF.